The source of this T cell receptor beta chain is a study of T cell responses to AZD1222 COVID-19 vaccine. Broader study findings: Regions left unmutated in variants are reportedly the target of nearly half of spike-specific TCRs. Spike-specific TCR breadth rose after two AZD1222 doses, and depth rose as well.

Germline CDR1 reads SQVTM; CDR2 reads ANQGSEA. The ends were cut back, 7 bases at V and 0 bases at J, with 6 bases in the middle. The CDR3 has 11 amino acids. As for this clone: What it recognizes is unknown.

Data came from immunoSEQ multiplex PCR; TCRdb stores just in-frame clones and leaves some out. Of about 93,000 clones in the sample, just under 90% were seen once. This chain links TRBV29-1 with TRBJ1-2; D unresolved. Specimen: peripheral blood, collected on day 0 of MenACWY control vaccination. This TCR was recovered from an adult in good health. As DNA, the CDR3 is TGCAGCGCCGCGACTAACTATGGCTACACCTTC. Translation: CSAATNYGYTF. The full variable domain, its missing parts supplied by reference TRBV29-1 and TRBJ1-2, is SAVISQKPSRDICQRGTSLTIQCQVDSQVTMMFWYRQQPGQSLTLIATANQGSEATYESGFVIDKFPISRPNLTFSTLTVSNMSPEDSSIYLCSAATNYGYTFGSGTRLTVV.